The 32 T cell receptor beta chains presented below share a single source sample, sequenced in a study of T cell repertoires and HLA-DP antigens. Their antigens remain unidentified. Only in-frame clones appear in the TCRdb table, and some are missing; sequencing was by immunoSEQ multiplex PCR. The sample has roughly 110,000 clones; more than 85% are singletons. Sequenced: CD4+ T cells from PBMCs. These receptors were obtained from a woman under 30 in good health and CMV-seronegative.

The J gene is TRBJ2-2, the V gene TRBV19, with D possibly TRBD2 on 5 matching bases. The CDR3 is 16 amino acids. Trimming cost V 1 base and J 2 bases, with 11 bases left between them. Germline loops: CDR1 LNHDA, CDR2 SQIVND (reference sequence). CDR3 loop: CASSIGSGINTGELFF. The CDR3 nucleotides read TGTGCCAGTAGTATAGGCTCGGGAATTAACACCGGGGAGCTGTTTTTT. The full variable domain, in which reference TRBV19 and TRBJ2-2 provide the parts outside the CDR3, is DGGITQSPKYLFRKEGQNVTLSCEQNLNHDAMYWYRQDPGQGLRLIYYSQIVNDFQKGDIAEGYSVSREKKESFPLTVTSAQKNPTAFYLCASSIGSGINTGELFFGEGSRLTVL.

V gene TRBV29-1 combines with J gene TRBJ1-5, with D unresolved. The CDR3 consists of 14 residues. The V and J ends lost 4 bases and 3 bases respectively, with 13 bases between them. Per the germline V gene, CDR1 is SQVTM and CDR2 is ANQGSEA. DNA of the CDR3: TGCAGCGTTGCCTTACACAGTTCCAATCAGCCCCAGCATTTT. Protein sequence: CSVALHSSNQPQHF.

The rearrangement links TRBV7-9 to TRBJ2-5; D is perhaps TRBD2 (6 bases). Germline-derived CDR1 and CDR2 are SEHNR and FQNEAQ (reference sequence). This CDR3 contains 15 residues. Trimming pared 4 bases from V and 0 bases from J, leaving 12 bases between. CDR3 nucleotide sequence: TGTGCCAGCAGCTCGAGACTAGGGTACCAAGAGACCCAGTACTTC. This encodes CASSSRLGYQETQYF.

The chain uses TRBV4-3 and TRBJ2-5, with TRBD1 matching over 7 bases. This CDR3 contains 15 residues. From germline, CDR1 is LGHNA and CDR2 YSLEER. Trimming at V came to 0 bases and at J to 5 bases, leaving 6 bases not matched to a gene. DNA of the CDR3: TGCGCCAGCAGCCAAGAGGAAGGGGGCGAGGAGACCCAGTACTTC. This translates into CASSQEEGGEETQYF.

The chain has TRBV6-6 and TRBJ2-7; D perhaps matches TRBD2 (6 bases). CDR1 is MNHNY and CDR2 is SVGAGI in the germline V gene (reference sequence). Trimming pared 2 bases from V and 7 bases from J, leaving 15 bases between. The CDR3 loop spans 14 amino acids. DNA for the CDR3: TGTGCCAGCAGTTACGGGACTTCCCCAAGGGAGCAGTACGTC. It translates to CASSYGTSPREQYV.

The chain couples TRBV10-3 to TRBJ1-2; maybe TRBD1 (5 bases). The CDR3 contains 15 residues. V gave up 3 bases and J gave up 2 bases, with 13 bases separating them. The germline V gene has CDR1 ENHRY and CDR2 SYGVKD. The CDR3: CAISETGTGNYGYTF. The CDR3 DNA is TGTGCCATCAGTGAAACCGGGACCGGGAACTATGGCTACACCTTC.

The chain is built from TRBV28 and TRBJ1-5, with unresolved D. This CDR3 has 11 amino acids. Looked up from germline, CDR1 is MDHEN and CDR2 is SYDVKM. V lost 2 bases to trimming and J lost 6 bases, with 2 bases between them. CDR3 amino acids: CASSLGQPQHF. CDR3 nucleotides: TGTGCCAGCAGTTTAGGTCAGCCCCAGCATTTT.

V usage is TRBV28 and J usage is TRBJ1-1, with no clear D. The CDR3 extends over 13 amino acids. The germline V gene encodes CDR1 MDHEN and CDR2 SYDVKM. The germline V and J ends were trimmed by 6 bases and 3 bases, with 11 bases remaining between them. CDR3 sequence: CASSGVLYTEAFF. The DNA of the CDR3 is TGTGCCAGCAGCGGGGTATTGTACACTGAAGCTTTCTTT.

The genes are TRBV6-1 and TRBJ1-2, with 7 bases fitting TRBD1. Germline V gene lookup returns CDR1 MNHNS and CDR2 SASEGT. V shed 7 bases and J 7 bases; nucleotides not matched to a gene: 12. The CDR3 is 14 residues long. CDR3 sequence: CASKMTGSSTGYTF. CDR3 DNA sequence: TGTGCCAGCAAAATGACAGGGAGCTCAACTGGCTACACCTTC.

This sequence joins TRBV27 and TRBJ2-5, with TRBD2 matching over 8 bases. This CDR3 comprises 12 residues. The germline V gene has CDR1 MNHEY and CDR2 SMNVEV (reference sequence). V trimming: 3 bases; J trimming: 7 bases; junction bases outside the gene matches: 1. CDR3 DNA sequence: TGTGCCAGCAGTTTCGGGGGGGGGACCCAGTACTTC. Translating gives CASSFGGGTQYF.

The J gene is TRBJ2-3, the V gene TRBV5-1, with TRBD2 matching over 12 bases. The ends lost 2 bases at V and 6 bases at J; junction bases unmatched: 7. The CDR3 length is 16 residues. Germline assignment: CDR1 SGHRS and CDR2 YFSETQ. The CDR3 bases are TGCGCCAGCAGCTTCTGGACTAGCGGGAAAGGGGATACGCAGTATTTT. Translation: CASSFWTSGKGDTQYF. The entire variable domain, with the rest obtained from reference TRBV5-1 and TRBJ2-3, is as follows: KAGVTQTPRYLIKTRGQQVTLSCSPISGHRSVSWYQQTPGQGLQFLFEYFSETQRNKGNFPGRFSGRQFSNSRSEMNVSTLELGDSALYLCASSFWTSGKGDTQYFGPGTRLTVL.

V gene TRBV6-5 combines with J gene TRBJ2-1; possible D gene TRBD2, 6 bases. The V and J ends lost 6 bases and 6 bases respectively, with 12 bases between them. Germline V gene lookup returns CDR1 MNHEY and CDR2 SVGAGI. The CDR3 loop spans 13 amino acids. CDR3 DNA sequence: TGTGCCAGCAGACCCGGCGGGACCAATGAGCAGTTCTTC. This encodes CASRPGGTNEQFF.

The rearrangement joins TRBV7-2 to TRBJ2-7; unclear D gene. V gave up 5 bases and J gave up 1 base, with 9 bases separating them. Germline V gene data show CDR1 as SGHTA and CDR2 as FQGNSA. The length of the CDR3 is 13 residues. CDR3 nucleotides: TGTGCCAGCAGCCTACAGAGATCCTACGAGCAGTACTTC. Protein: CASSLQRSYEQYF. The whole variable domain, filled in from reference TRBV7-2 and TRBJ2-7, reads GAGVSQSPSNKVTEKGKDVELRCDPISGHTALYWYRQSLGQGLEFLIYFQGNSAPDKSGLPSDRFSAERTGGSVSTLTIQRTQQEDSAVYLCASSLQRSYEQYFGPGTRLTVT.

The chain uses TRBV5-4 and TRBJ2-2; D is perhaps TRBD1 or TRBD2 (5 bases each). Germline V gene lookup returns CDR1 SGHNT and CDR2 YYREEE (reference sequence). The germline V and J ends were trimmed by 1 base and 5 bases, with 15 bases remaining between them. The CDR3 is 16 amino acids. In DNA form, the CDR3 reads TGTGCCAGCAGCTTGTGGGCCGGGGCGAGGACCGGGGAGCTGTTTTTT. Translation gives CASSLWAGARTGELFF. The full variable domain, with the rest looked up from reference TRBV5-4 and TRBJ2-2, is ETGVTQSPTHLIKTRGQQVTLRCSSQSGHNTVSWYQQALGQGPQFIFQYYREEENGRGNFPPRFSGLQFPNYSSELNVNALELDDSALYLCASSLWAGARTGELFFGEGSRLTVL.

This rearrangement joins TRBV6-1 to TRBJ2-6; D may be TRBD1 (5 bases). There are 16 residues in the CDR3. CDR1 is MNHNS and CDR2 is SASEGT in the germline V gene. V was trimmed by 4 bases and J by 2 bases, leaving 12 bases between them. CDR3 nucleotide sequence: TGTGCCAGCAGTGTAAATTCAGGGCCTGGGGCCAACGTCCTGACTTTC. Protein product: CASSVNSGPGANVLTF.

The rearrangement uses TRBV6-5 and TRBJ1-2; D is undetermined. This CDR3 region has 11 residues. Trimming removed 6 bases from V and 4 bases from J, with 6 bases in between. Per germline, CDR1 MNHEY and CDR2 SVGAGI. The CDR3 is CASRSFYGYTF. The CDR3 DNA follows: TGTGCCAGCAGGAGCTTCTATGGCTACACCTTC.

The chain joins TRBV7-9 to TRBJ2-3, with TRBD2 matching over 12 bases. The CDR3 totals 15 residues. Germline V lookup: CDR1 SEHNR, CDR2 FQNEAQ (reference sequence). The ends lost 4 bases at V and 4 bases at J; junction bases unmatched: 3. In DNA, the CDR3 is TGTGCCAGCAGCTCGACTAGCGGGAGCGCAGATACGCAGTATTTT. As protein: CASSSTSGSADTQYF.

The rearrangement joins TRBV6-6 to TRBJ1-6; no definite D call. The germline V and J ends were trimmed by 7 bases and 5 bases, with 12 bases remaining between them. The CDR3 loop spans 14 amino acids. Germline CDR1 MNHNY, CDR2 SVGAGI (reference sequence). The CDR3 DNA is TGTGCCAGCAAATACAGCGAAAATAATTCACCCCTCCACTTT. Translation gives CASKYSENNSPLHF.

The rearrangement uses TRBV5-1 and TRBJ1-5; D is perhaps TRBD1 (6 bases). The CDR3 sequence is 15 residues long. V shed 4 bases and J shed 8 bases, with 19 bases lying between them. Germline V gene data show CDR1 as SGHRS and CDR2 as YFSETQ. The CDR3 loop reads CASSPGAGVSKPQHF. CDR3 nucleotides: TGCGCCAGCAGCCCCGGGGCAGGGGTTTCGAAGCCCCAGCATTTT.

The genes are TRBV28 and TRBJ1-5; the D gene is possibly TRBD1 (5 bases). The CDR3 runs 16 residues. V lost 8 bases and J lost 7, with 24 bases in between. Per germline, CDR1 MDHEN and CDR2 SYDVKM. The CDR3 DNA sequence: TGTGCCAGCCACCCCGGACGGGGGGTCGGGGAACAGCCCCAGCATTTT. It encodes CASHPGRGVGEQPQHF.

CDR3 residues: CASSLRTGSNEQFF. CDR3 nucleotides: TGTGCCAGCAGTTTACGGACAGGGAGCAATGAGCAGTTCTTC. V gene TRBV7-3 combines with J gene TRBJ2-1; TRBD1 matches 8 bases. V shed 6 bases, J shed 6 bases, and the junction held 7 bases outside the gene matches. The CDR3 is made up of 14 amino acids. Germline loops: CDR1 SGHTA, CDR2 FQGTGA. Supplemented by reference TRBV7-3 and TRBJ2-1, the full variable domain reads GAGVSQTPSNKVTEKGKYVELRCDPISGHTALYWYRQSLGQGPEFLIYFQGTGAADDSGLPNDRFFAVRPEGSVSTLKIQRTERGDSAVYLCASSLRTGSNEQFFGPGTRLTVL.

The V call is TRBV7-9, the J call TRBJ2-7; D tentatively fits TRBD1 or TRBD2 (7 bases each). The length of the CDR3 is 17 residues. Germline loops: CDR1 SEHNR, CDR2 FQNEAQ (reference sequence). Between the trimmed V and J ends, which lost 0 bases and 5 bases, there was a span of 20 bases. DNA for the CDR3: TGTGCCAGCAGCTTAGCGACAGGGTGGCGGGGGAGGAACGAGCAGTACTTC. The encoded protein is CASSLATGWRGRNEQYF.

J is TRBJ1-2 and V is TRBV6-6; TRBD1 aligns across 7 bases. The CDR3 covers 12 residues. Trimming took 6 bases from V and 5 from J; bases not matched to a gene: 3. Germline V gives CDR1 MNHNY, CDR2 SVGAGI (reference sequence). CDR3 nucleotide sequence: TGTGCCAGCAGAGACAGGGTTTATGGCTACACCTTC. This encodes CASRDRVYGYTF.

V gene TRBV10-3 combines with J gene TRBJ1-5; perhaps TRBD1 as D (6 bases). This CDR3 has 17 residues. V dropped 0 bases and J dropped 3 bases, with 15 bases sitting between them. Germline V gene sequence: CDR1 ENHRY, CDR2 SYGVKD. The chain's CDR3 is CAISESGQSLFNQPQHF. The CDR3 DNA follows: TGTGCCATCAGTGAGTCTGGACAGAGCCTATTCAATCAGCCCCAGCATTTT.

This sequence joins TRBV5-1 and TRBJ2-4, with a weak D call TRBD1 (5 bases). CDR1 and CDR2 from the germline V gene are SGHRS and YFSETQ. This CDR3 is 16 amino acids long. V was trimmed by 4 bases and J by 0 bases, leaving 14 bases between them. The CDR3 sequence is CASSRPDQGAKNIQYF. CDR3 DNA sequence: TGCGCCAGCAGCCGACCAGATCAGGGAGCCAAAAACATTCAGTACTTC.

This chain connects TRBV19 to TRBJ2-3; either TRBD1 or TRBD2 may fit D (5 bases each). CDR3 length: 13 residues. Germline lookup yields CDR1 LNHDA and CDR2 SQIVND (reference sequence). Trimming cost V 4 bases and J 4 bases, with 9 bases left between them. The CDR3 bases are TGTGCCAGTAGTACAGGGCGGGCAGATACGCAGTATTTT. This gives the protein CASSTGRADTQYF.

V gene TRBV5-4 combines with J gene TRBJ2-1; TRBD2 agrees at 9 bases. Germline CDR1 SGHNT, CDR2 YYREEE (reference sequence). The CDR3 has 15 amino acids. The junction had 8 bases not matched to a gene; V was cut back by 1 base and J by 9 bases. Written as DNA, the CDR3 is TGTGCCAGCAGCTTGTCTGGCGGGAGGGCGGGTGAGCAGTTCTTC. Amino acid sequence: CASSLSGGRAGEQFF.

The genes are TRBV18 and TRBJ2-7, with 7 bases identical to TRBD1. This CDR3 region has 17 residues. The germline V gene has CDR1 KGHSH and CDR2 LQKENI. The V and J ends lost 3 bases and 0 bases, in that order; junction bases with no gene match: 11. The CDR3 sequence is CASSPPTAGTASYEQYF. The DNA of the CDR3 is TGTGCCAGCTCACCTCCCACAGCCGGGACAGCCTCCTACGAGCAGTACTTC.

The chain uses TRBV29-1 and TRBJ1-5; D might be TRBD1 (5 bases). CDR1 SQVTM and CDR2 ANQGSEA come from the germline V gene. V lost 5 bases, J lost 1 base, and 12 bases lay in between. This CDR3 comprises 14 residues. The CDR3 sequence is CSVWGGVSNQPQHF. The CDR3 nucleotides read TGCAGCGTTTGGGGGGGAGTCAGCAATCAGCCCCAGCATTTT.

The rearrangement joins TRBV7-2 to TRBJ2-2; TRBD2 might be the D (5 bases). There are 15 residues in the CDR3. The germline V and J ends were trimmed by 1 base and 5 bases, with 11 bases remaining between them. Germline values: CDR1 SGHTA, CDR2 FQGNSA. As DNA, the CDR3 is TGTGCCAGCAGCTTAGATCCGGGGTGGACCGGGGAGCTGTTTTTT. This encodes CASSLDPGWTGELFF. The full variable domain, with the rest looked up from reference TRBV7-2 and TRBJ2-2, is GAGVSQSPSNKVTEKGKDVELRCDPISGHTALYWYRQSLGQGLEFLIYFQGNSAPDKSGLPSDRFSAERTGGSVSTLTIQRTQQEDSAVYLCASSLDPGWTGELFFGEGSRLTVL.

The CDR3 nucleotides read TGTGCCAGCAGCTTAAGGGGCGGCTCAAGCTCCTACAATGAGCAGTTCTTC. This gives the protein CASSLRGGSSSYNEQFF. The rearrangement uses TRBV7-3 and TRBJ2-1; a weak D match, TRBD1 (5 bases). Deletions cut 1 base from V and 0 bases from J, with 13 bases between. Germline V CDR1 and CDR2: SGHTA, FQGTGA. CDR3 length equals 17 residues.

Only one count was recorded for this clone. The chain joins TRBV7-2 to TRBJ2-7; possibly TRBD1 for D (6 bases). Germline V gene data show CDR1 as SGHTA and CDR2 as FQGNSA. With 2 bases removed from V and 2 bases from J, the gap between germline ends came to 10 bases. This CDR3 has 14 amino acids. The CDR3 reads CASSLTPGAYEQYV. Written as DNA, the CDR3 is TGTGCCAGCAGCTTAACTCCAGGGGCCTACGAGCAGTACGTC.